The 30 T cell receptor beta chains presented below share a single source sample, sequenced in a study of T cells after yellow fever vaccination. Each CDR3 protein is one row after TCRdb ran MiXCR on the 5' RACE reads. This table holds around 140,000 distinct CDR3 sequences, under 8% found once. The specimen comprised CD4+ T cells sorted from PBMCs, sampled 10 days after the yellow fever booster vaccination. Receptors originate from a man aged 25-45 years who received the YFV17D yellow fever vaccine.

This clonotype was seen repeatedly, ten times or more. The genes are TRBV20-1 and TRBJ1-5, with 7 positions matching TRBD1. Germline values: CDR1 DFQATT, CDR2 SNEGSKA (reference sequence). V lost 6 bases to trimming and J lost 3 bases; unmatched junction nucleotides: 5. The CDR3 spans 13 residues. This chain's CDR3 is CSASGTDNQPQHF. CDR3 sequence (DNA): TGCAGTGCGAGTGGGACAGACAATCAGCCCCAGCATTTT.

This clonotype has ten or more counts. An end of the junction does not agree with germline; a read error may underlie this. The chain joins TRBV3-1 to TRBJ2-1; D remains ambiguous. CDR3 length: 11 residues. CDR1 LGHDT and CDR2 YNNKEL come from the germline V gene (reference sequence). As DNA, the CDR3 is TGTGCCAGCAGCCAGGGTCTGACTCTCCGCTTC. Translating gives CASSQGLTLRF.

This clonotype was seen at least ten times. The gene calls are TRBV20-1 and TRBJ2-4; no reliable D call. The CDR3 sequence is 14 residues long. Per germline, CDR1 DFQATT and CDR2 SNEGSKA (reference sequence). V was pared by 0 bases and J by 9 bases, with 15 bases between. CDR3 sequence reads: CSARDRQSRSIQYF. The DNA for the CDR3 is TGCAGTGCTAGAGATCGGCAGTCCCGGAGCATTCAGTACTTC.

Many counts were recorded for this clonotype. The rearrangement uses TRBV12-3 or TRBV12-4 and TRBJ2-3; 7 positions match TRBD2. V was pared by 6 bases and J by 4 bases, with 16 bases of the junction left unmatched. The CDR3 runs 17 residues. CDR3 region: CASSWALLAGRADTQYF. The CDR3 DNA sequence: TGTGCCAGCAGCTGGGCCCTCTTAGCGGGCCGAGCAGATACGCAGTATTTT.

This clonotype has a handful of counts. The chain couples TRBV18 to TRBJ1-3; no clear D gene. Trimming took off 1 base at V and 0 bases at J, with 10 bases between the two ends. The CDR3 runs to 16 residues. Germline CDR1 reads KGHSH; CDR2 reads LQKENI. CDR3 residues: CASSPLVQSSGNTIYF. The CDR3 bases are TGTGCCAGCTCACCACTGGTACAGAGCTCTGGAAACACCATATATTTT.

This clonotype was seen at least ten times. This chain connects TRBV20-1 to TRBJ2-7, with 7 nucleotides matching TRBD1. After removal of 6 bases from V and 0 bases from J, the junction contained 14 bases not matched to a gene. The CDR3 has 16 residues. Germline V gives CDR1 DFQATT, CDR2 SNEGSKA (reference sequence). The CDR3 is CSARPPGWDSSYEQYF. DNA of the CDR3: TGCAGTGCACGCCCCCCGGGTTGGGACAGCTCCTACGAGCAGTACTTC.

This clonotype was seen a few times. The genes are TRBV4-3 and TRBJ2-7; D call uncertain. The CDR3 runs to 14 residues. Germline V gene data show CDR1 as LGHNA and CDR2 as YSLEER. Trimming took 1 base from V and 0 from J, leaving 7 bases between them. The CDR3 here is CASSQGAVSYEQYF. For the CDR3, the DNA is TGCGCCAGCAGCCAAGGGGCGGTCTCCTACGAGCAGTACTTC.

There are many counts of this clonotype. This chain links TRBV6-5 with TRBJ2-5; tentatively, D is TRBD1 (6 bases). This CDR3 has 13 amino acids. V lost 7 bases to trimming and J lost 4 bases, with 13 bases between them. The germline gives CDR1 MNHEY, CDR2 SVGAGI. The CDR3 DNA follows: TGTGCCAGCAAGGCAGGGGCGGCAGAGACCCAGTACTTC. Translated: CASKAGAAETQYF.

This clonotype has ten or more counts. The chain joins TRBV20-1 to TRBJ2-3, with 7 bases lining up with TRBD2. This CDR3 comprises 15 residues. J was trimmed by 3 bases and V by 6 bases; bases with no gene match: 12. Germline CDR1 reads DFQATT; CDR2 reads SNEGSKA (reference sequence). In nucleotides, the CDR3 is TGCAGTGCCCCCAGTATGCGGGAGAGTACAGATACGCAGTATTTT. It specifies CSAPSMRESTDTQYF.

This clonotype was seen only a few times. The CDR3 region is CASSTGSQETQYF. The CDR3 nucleotides read TGCGCCAGCAGCACCGGATCCCAAGAGACCCAGTACTTC. The chain couples TRBV4-3 to TRBJ2-5; D gene uncertain. Trimming left V 5 bases short and J 1 base short, with 8 bases between. The germline CDR1 and CDR2 sequences are LGHNA and YSLEER. This CDR3 is 13 amino acids long.

Ten or more counts support this clonotype. The V call is TRBV28, the J call TRBJ2-2, with TRBD2 matching over 10 bases. V trimming: 5 bases; J trimming: 5 bases; junction bases outside the gene matches: 5. Germline V gene lookup returns CDR1 MDHEN and CDR2 SYDVKM. The CDR3 is 15 residues long. The DNA for the CDR3 is TGTGCCAGCAGTGAATTAGCGGGAGGAACCGGGGAGCTGTTTTTT. It encodes CASSELAGGTGELFF.

This rearrangement joins TRBV20-1 to TRBJ1-5; D is ambiguous. The V gene's germline CDR1 is DFQATT and CDR2 SNEGSKA (reference sequence). The V end lost 1 base, the J end lost 0 bases, and 7 bases lay between the germline ends. This CDR3 is 14 amino acids long. The CDR3 reads CSARGTASNQPQHF. The CDR3 DNA follows: TGCAGTGCTAGAGGAACAGCTAGCAATCAGCCCCAGCATTTT.

This clonotype was detected ten times or more. V usage is TRBV5-1 and J usage is TRBJ2-5; maybe TRBD1 (5 bases). V was clipped by 2 bases and J by 5 bases, with 10 bases between them. In germline, CDR1 is SGHRS, CDR2 YFSETQ. The CDR3 length is 13 residues. Here the CDR3 reads CASSFTGLETQYF. The CDR3 coding sequence is TGCGCCAGCAGCTTCACAGGTCTGGAGACCCAGTACTTC.

CDR3: CASSQGQITGELFF. DNA of the CDR3: TGCGCCAGCAGCCAGGGACAAATCACCGGGGAGCTGTTTTTT. This chain uses TRBV5-1 with TRBJ2-2; tentatively, D is TRBD1 (6 bases). This CDR3 is 14 amino acids long. V lost 4 bases and J 4 bases, leaving 11 bases between the germline ends. Per germline, CDR1 SGHRS and CDR2 YFSETQ.

This clonotype was detected ten times or more. The gene calls are TRBV20-1 and TRBJ2-7, with D hard to call. This CDR3 is built from 14 residues. In germline, CDR1 is DFQATT, CDR2 SNEGSKA (reference sequence). Trimming stripped 0 bases from V and 2 bases from J, with 11 bases between. The CDR3 spells CSARDTHRTYEQYF. The CDR3 DNA sequence: TGCAGTGCTAGAGATACCCACCGGACCTACGAGCAGTACTTC.

On this clonotype itself: A much larger clone differs by one base, so this may be a read error. The chain is built from TRBV19 and TRBJ2-6; D may match TRBD1 or TRBD2 (5 bases each). Looked up from germline, CDR1 is LNHDA and CDR2 is SQIVND (reference sequence). There are 16 residues in the CDR3. CDR3 amino acids: CASNRERRSGANLLTF. The CDR3 bases are TGTGCCAGTAACCGGGAAAGACGATCTGGGGCCAACCTCCTGACTTTC.

This clonotype was seen repeatedly, ten times or more. J is TRBJ2-4 and V is TRBV6-2 or TRBV6-3; 8 nucleotides align to TRBD1. Germline V gene sequence: CDR1 MNHEY, CDR2 SVGEGT. The CDR3 sequence is 18 residues long. The ends lost 5 bases at V and 7 bases at J; junction bases unmatched: 19. The CDR3 here is CASSTTGARFRGTNIQYF. The CDR3 coding sequence is TGTGCCAGCAGTACGACAGGGGCCCGTTTTCGCGGGACGAACATTCAGTACTTC.

The gene calls are TRBV7-2 and TRBJ2-1; 8 bases fit TRBD2. Germline lookup yields CDR1 SGHTA and CDR2 FQGNSA. Trimming took 5 bases from V and 9 from J; bases not matched to a gene: 6. The CDR3 is made up of 13 amino acids. In DNA, the CDR3 is TGTGCCAGCAGCACTGGACTAGCTGGTGAGCAGTTCTTC. Amino acids: CASSTGLAGEQFF.

This clonotype was recorded a few times. The chain is built from TRBV7-8 and TRBJ1-1; D is possibly TRBD1 (5 bases). The V gene lost 5 bases and the J gene lost 2 bases, with 12 bases spanning the gap. This CDR3 is 14 amino acids long. The germline V gene encodes CDR1 SGHVS and CDR2 FQNEAQ. The CDR3 bases are TGTGCCAGCAGCCCACTCACAGGAAACACTGAAGCTTTCTTT. It yields the protein CASSPLTGNTEAFF.

This clonotype was detected many times. The J gene is TRBJ2-7, the V gene TRBV24-1; D is unresolved. This CDR3 spans 12 amino acids. The V end lost 9 bases, the J end lost 7 bases, and 15 bases lay between the germline ends. Germline V gene sequence: CDR1 KGHDR, CDR2 SFDVKD. For the CDR3, the DNA is TGTGCCACCGCCGGGCTAACGGAGGAGCAGTACTTC. Translation gives CATAGLTEEQYF.

The chain links TRBV27 to TRBJ1-2; no clear D gene. Germline V CDR1 and CDR2: MNHEY, SMNVEV (reference sequence). The CDR3 has 15 residues. The ends were cut back, 5 bases at V and 4 bases at J, with 17 bases in the middle. CDR3 sequence: CASSPEGYASYGYTF. The CDR3 nucleotides read TGTGCCAGCAGTCCCGAGGGCTACGCGAGCTATGGCTACACCTTC.

Many counts were recorded for this clonotype. This chain links TRBV7-2 with TRBJ2-3; D is perhaps TRBD1 (6 bases). The V gene's germline CDR1 is SGHTA and CDR2 FQGNSA. CDR3 length equals 13 residues. V was clipped by 5 bases and J by 6 bases, with 12 bases between them. The CDR3 protein is CASSLRQADTQYF. For the CDR3, the DNA is TGTGCCAGCAGCCTTAGACAGGCCGATACGCAGTATTTT.

The V call is TRBV5-1, the J call TRBJ2-2; the D gene is possibly TRBD2 (5 bases). This CDR3 is built from 15 residues. CDR1 and CDR2 (germline): SGHRS, YFSETQ. V was shortened by 0 bases and J by 1 base, with 7 bases between the two germline ends. The CDR3 sequence is CASSLAAGNTGELFF. In DNA, the CDR3 is TGCGCCAGCAGCTTGGCGGCGGGGAACACCGGGGAGCTGTTTTTT.

This clonotype was counted many times. The chain carries TRBV20-1 and TRBJ2-1; D may be TRBD1 (5 bases). The germline V and J ends were trimmed by 1 base and 9 bases, with 13 bases remaining between them. CDR3 size: 13 residues. Germline V gene sequence: CDR1 DFQATT, CDR2 SNEGSKA (reference sequence). CDR3 sequence (DNA): TGCAGTGCTAGAGTGGGGCCCCGACTTGAGCAGTTCTTC. This codes for CSARVGPRLEQFF.

This clonotype appeared many times. J is TRBJ2-7 and V is TRBV7-2, with D perhaps TRBD2 (7 bases). The germline V and J ends were trimmed by 5 bases and 4 bases, with 18 bases remaining between them. Germline V lookup: CDR1 SGHTA, CDR2 FQGNSA. There are 15 residues in the CDR3. CDR3 sequence (DNA): TGTGCCAGCAGCAGGGGGAGGGCCGTAGGGTACGAGCAGTACTTC. Encoded protein: CASSRGRAVGYEQYF.

This clonotype was seen at least ten times. J is TRBJ2-2 and V is TRBV5-4; 11 bases match TRBD2. Trimming cost V 10 bases and J 1 base; bases outside gene matches: 6. The CDR3 runs 15 residues. Germline CDR1 and CDR2: SGHNT and YYREEE (reference sequence). This CDR3 is CASIAGGRNTGELFF. The DNA for the CDR3 is TGTGCCTCTATAGCGGGAGGGCGGAACACCGGGGAGCTGTTTTTT.

This clonotype was detected many times. The J gene is TRBJ2-7, the V gene TRBV7-2; D gene unclear. V lost 5 bases to trimming and J lost 7 bases, with 18 bases between them. Germline V gene lookup returns CDR1 SGHTA and CDR2 FQGNSA. CDR3 length: 14 residues. CDR3 amino acids: CASSPPGPSWEQYF. In nucleotides, the CDR3 is TGTGCCAGCAGCCCCCCCGGCCCCTCCTGGGAGCAGTACTTC.

This clonotype was seen repeatedly, ten times or more. The rearrangement links TRBV29-1 to TRBJ1-2, with a tentative D call TRBD1 (6 bases). Germline V lookup: CDR1 SQVTM, CDR2 ANQGSEA. V was pared by 0 bases and J by 11 bases, with 10 bases between. The CDR3 contains 11 residues. The DNA for the CDR3 is TGCAGCGTTGAAGATCAAAGGGGGTACACCTTC. Encoded protein: CSVEDQRGYTF.

The V call is TRBV5-1, the J call TRBJ2-5; D may be TRBD1 (6 bases). V was shortened by 2 bases and J by 4 bases, with 15 bases between the two germline ends. CDR3 length: 15 residues. Germline CDR1 is SGHRS and CDR2 is YFSETQ. The CDR3 is CASSFSGTPGETQYF. DNA for the CDR3: TGCGCCAGCAGCTTCTCCGGGACACCGGGAGAGACCCAGTACTTC.

Ten or more counts support this clonotype. The gene calls are TRBV2 and TRBJ2-2, with unresolved D. V was pared by 6 bases and J by 7 bases, with 12 bases between. The CDR3 has 13 residues. The V gene's germline CDR1 is SNHLY and CDR2 FYNNEI. In DNA, the CDR3 is TGTGCCAGCAGCGCCGATGGCTTCGGGGAGCTGTTTTTT. It codes for CASSADGFGELFF.